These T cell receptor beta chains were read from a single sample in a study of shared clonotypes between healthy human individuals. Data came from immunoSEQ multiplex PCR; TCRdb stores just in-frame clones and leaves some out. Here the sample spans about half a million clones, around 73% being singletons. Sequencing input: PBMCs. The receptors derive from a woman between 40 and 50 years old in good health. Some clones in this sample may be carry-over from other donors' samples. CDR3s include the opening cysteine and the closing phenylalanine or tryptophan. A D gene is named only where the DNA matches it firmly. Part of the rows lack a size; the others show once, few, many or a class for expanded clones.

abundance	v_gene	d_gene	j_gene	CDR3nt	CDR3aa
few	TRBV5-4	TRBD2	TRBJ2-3	TGTGCCAGCAGCGCACGGGGGGGTCTGTGGGATACGCAGTATTTT	CASSARGGLWDTQYF
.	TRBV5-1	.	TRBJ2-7	TGCGCCAGCAGCTTGGAGGGGCAGCCAGACTACGAGCAGTACTTC	CASSLEGQPDYEQYF
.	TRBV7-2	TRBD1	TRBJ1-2	TGTGCCAGCAGCTTTGACACAGGGGGCTGGGGCTCTAACTATGGCTACACCTTC	CASSFDTGGWGSNYGYTF
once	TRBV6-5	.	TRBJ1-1	TGTGCCAGCAGCCGCCCAGGCTTGGGCACTGAAGCTTTCTTT	CASSRPGLGTEAFF
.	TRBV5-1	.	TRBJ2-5	TGCGCCAGCAGCTCGGACAGTTTTCAAGAGACCCAGTACTTC	CASSSDSFQETQYF
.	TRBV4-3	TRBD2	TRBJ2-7	TGCGCCAGCAGCCTGAGCGGGGACTCCTACGAGCAGTACTTC	CASSLSGDSYEQYF
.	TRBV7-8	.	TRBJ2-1	TGTGCCAGCGGGACACCCCTGGACAATGAGCAGTTCTTC	CASGTPLDNEQFF
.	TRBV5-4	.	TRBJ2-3	TGTGCCAGCAGCTTGCCCCTCAGGGGGGCCACAGATACGCAGTATTTT	CASSLPLRGATDTQYF
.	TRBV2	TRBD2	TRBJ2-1	TGTGCCAGCAGTTCCGGACTAGTAAGTCAGAATGAGCAGTTCTTC	CASSSGLVSQNEQFF
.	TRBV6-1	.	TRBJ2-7	TGTGCCAGCAGGGCCCCGGCAGCCCTATACGAGCAGTACTTC	CASRAPAALYEQYF
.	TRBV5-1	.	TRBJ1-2	TGCGCCAGCAGCCCCCTAGGGGGACTTGGCTATGGCTACACCTTC	CASSPLGGLGYGYTF
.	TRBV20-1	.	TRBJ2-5	TGCAGTGCTGGGCAACAAGAGACCCAGTACTTC	CSAGQQETQYF
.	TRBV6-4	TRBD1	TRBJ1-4	TGTGCCAGCAGGGACCAGGGGGCAACTAATGAAAAACTGTTTTTT	CASRDQGATNEKLFF
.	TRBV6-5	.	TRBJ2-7	TGTGCCAGCAGTTACAGGCCAGTAAACGAGCAGTACTTC	CASSYRPVNEQYF
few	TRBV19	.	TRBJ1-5	TGTGCCAGTAGTGCTCAGGGCAGGGGCAATCAGCCCCAGCATTTT	CASSAQGRGNQPQHF
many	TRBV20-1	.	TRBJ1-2	TGCAGTGCTAGTCCGGGCGCCTCGGGCACCTTC	CSASPGASGTF
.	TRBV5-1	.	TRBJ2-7	TGCGCCAGCAGGCTTGTCTCGACAGGAGGGTCCTACGAGCAGTACTTC	CASRLVSTGGSYEQYF
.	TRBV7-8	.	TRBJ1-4	TGTGCCAGCAGCTTAGAAAGACATAATGAAAAACTGTTTTTT	CASSLERHNEKLFF
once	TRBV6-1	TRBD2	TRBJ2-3	TGTGCCAGCAGTGTCTCTAGCGGGACCCTCACAGATACGCAGTATTTT	CASSVSSGTLTDTQYF
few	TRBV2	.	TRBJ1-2	TGTGCCAGCAGCGAAGGGGTCTCCGGTGGTGGCTACACCTTC	CASSEGVSGGGYTF
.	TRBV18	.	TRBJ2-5	TGTGCCAGCTCAAGTGAATTTAGCCCTCTCCAAGAGACCCAGTACTTC	CASSSEFSPLQETQYF
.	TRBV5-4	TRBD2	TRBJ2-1	TGTGCCAGCAGCACCAGGACTAGCGGGAACTCCTACAATGAGCAGTTCTTC	CASSTRTSGNSYNEQFF
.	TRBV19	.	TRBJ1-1	TGTGCCAGTAGTATAGTGAACACTGAAGCTTTCTTT	CASSIVNTEAFF
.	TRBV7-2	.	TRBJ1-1	TGTGCCAGCAGCTTAGACATGAACACTGAAGCTTTCTTT	CASSLDMNTEAFF
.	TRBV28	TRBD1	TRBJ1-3	TGTGCCAGCAGTTCCTGGACAGGGGGAAGCTCTGGAAACACCATATATTTT	CASSSWTGGSSGNTIYF
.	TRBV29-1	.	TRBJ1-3	TGCAGCGTTCGCAGGGACTCTGGAAACACCATATATTTT	CSVRRDSGNTIYF
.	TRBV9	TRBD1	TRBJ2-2	TGTGCCAGCAGCCAGACAGGGGCTAACACCGGGGAGCTGTTTTTT	CASSQTGANTGELFF
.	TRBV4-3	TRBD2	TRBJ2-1	TGCGCCAGCCGGCTGGCGGGGACTAGCGGGAGGGAAAATGAGCAGTTCTTC	CASRLAGTSGRENEQFF
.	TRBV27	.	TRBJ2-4	TGTGCCAGCAGAGTCCCCATCCGGCTAGGGGGAACCAAAAACATTCAGTACTTC	CASRVPIRLGGTKNIQYF
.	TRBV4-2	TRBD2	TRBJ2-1	TGTGCCAGCAGCCAAGCTAGCGGGAGCTCCTACAATGAGCAGTTCTTC	CASSQASGSSYNEQFF
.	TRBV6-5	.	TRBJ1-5	TGTGCCAGCAGTTACGGTCGGGGCCGGGGCAATCAGCCCCAGCATTTT	CASSYGRGRGNQPQHF
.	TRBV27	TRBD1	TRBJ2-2	TGTGCCAGCAGTCCCCGCCTTCGACAGGGACCGAACACCGGGGAGCTGTTTTTT	CASSPRLRQGPNTGELFF
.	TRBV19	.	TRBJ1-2	TGTGCCAGCCTGGGGGCTGCGTATGGCTACACCTTC	CASLGAAYGYTF
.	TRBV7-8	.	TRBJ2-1	TGTGCCAGCAGCCCCAGTCGTAGGAAGAATGAGCAGTTCTTC	CASSPSRRKNEQFF
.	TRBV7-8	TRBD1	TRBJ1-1	TGTGCCAGCAGCTGGAACAGGGGGCGGATTGGGACTGAAGCTTTCTTT	CASSWNRGRIGTEAFF
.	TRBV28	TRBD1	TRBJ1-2	TGTGCCAGCAGTGTTCCGGGACAGGGTGGTGGCTACACCTTC	CASSVPGQGGGYTF
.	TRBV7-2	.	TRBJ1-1	TGTGCCAGCAGCGTCTACAGGGAGAACACTGAAGCTTTCTTT	CASSVYRENTEAFF
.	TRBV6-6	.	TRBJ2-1	TGTGCCAGCAGACCTCTCCTATCAGGGTCCTACAATGAGCAGTTCTTC	CASRPLLSGSYNEQFF
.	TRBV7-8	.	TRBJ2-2	TGTGCCAGCAGCTTATTTGGTGGGGAGCTGTTTTTT	CASSLFGGELFF
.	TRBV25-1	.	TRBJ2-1	TGTGCCAGCAGTGAATATATTAGTGAGCAGTTCTTC	CASSEYISEQFF
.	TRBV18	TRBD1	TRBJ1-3	TGTGCCAGCTCACCAAACAGGGGGCACGGAAACACCATATATTTT	CASSPNRGHGNTIYF
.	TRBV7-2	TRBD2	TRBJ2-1	TGTGCCAGCAGCCCGGGGAGGGCCTACAATGAGCAGTTCTTC	CASSPGRAYNEQFF
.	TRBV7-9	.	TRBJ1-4	TGTGCCACCTCATGGGTCCGGGGCAATGAAAAACTGTTTTTT	CATSWVRGNEKLFF
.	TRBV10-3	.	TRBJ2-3	TGTGCCATCAGTGAGTTACAGCTGGGGGGCACAGATACGCAGTATTTT	CAISELQLGGTDTQYF
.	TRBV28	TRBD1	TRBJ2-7	TGTGCCAGCAGTCCCAGGGGGCGCGCGTTTATCTCGTACGAGCAGTACTTC	CASSPRGRAFISYEQYF
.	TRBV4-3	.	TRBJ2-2	TGCGCCAGCAGCCAAACCGGGCCTCCCCTGGGCACCGGGGAGCTGTTTTTT	CASSQTGPPLGTGELFF
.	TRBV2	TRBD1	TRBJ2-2	TGTGCCAGCAGTGAAGCGGCGGGACAGGGGAACACCGGGGAGCTGTTTTTT	CASSEAAGQGNTGELFF